This T cell receptor beta chain was captured by sequencing in a study of cytomegalovirus exposure and HLA in healthy donors. The study's findings and limits: Most TCR beta V segments were productive about 87% or about 30% of the time in an earlier analysis. Later, TCR association rates were found to vary by HLA locus, highest for DRB1 and lowest for HLA-C. Altogether, 150 to 200 TCR beta chains were recorded as cytomegalovirus-associated.

The study ran its PCR with 60 Vbeta and 13 Jbeta primers. Clones were read by immunoSEQ multiplex PCR, and TCRdb kept only the in-frame ones, dropping some. The table has roughly 170,000 clones, just under 80% seen once. J gave up 6 bases and V 3 bases, and 9 bases lay outside the gene matches. The CDR3 length is 16 residues. CDR1 and CDR2 (germline): ENHRY, SYGVKD. As concerns this clone: Its matching antigen is unknown.

The rearrangement joins TRBV10-3 to TRBJ2-7; 12 bases align to TRBD2. Material for sequencing was PBMCs. The TCR originated in a woman between 50 and 59 years old in good health and CMV-seropositive. The CDR3 DNA sequence: TGTGCCATCAGTGAAAGGGTGGCTAGCGGGGGGGGCGAGCAGTACTTC. Protein: CAISERVASGGGEQYF.